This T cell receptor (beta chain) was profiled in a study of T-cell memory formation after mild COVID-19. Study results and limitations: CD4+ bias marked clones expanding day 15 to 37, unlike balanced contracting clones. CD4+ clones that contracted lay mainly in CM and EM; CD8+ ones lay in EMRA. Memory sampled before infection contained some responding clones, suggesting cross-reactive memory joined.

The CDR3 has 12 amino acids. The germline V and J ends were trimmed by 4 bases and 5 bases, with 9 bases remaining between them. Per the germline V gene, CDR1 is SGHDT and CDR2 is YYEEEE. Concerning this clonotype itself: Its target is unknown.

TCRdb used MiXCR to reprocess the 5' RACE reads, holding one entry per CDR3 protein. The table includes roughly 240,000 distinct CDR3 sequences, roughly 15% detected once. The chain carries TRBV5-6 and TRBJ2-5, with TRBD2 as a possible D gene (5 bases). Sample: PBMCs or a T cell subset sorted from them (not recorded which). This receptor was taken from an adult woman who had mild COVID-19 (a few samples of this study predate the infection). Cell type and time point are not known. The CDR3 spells CASSTRRETQYF. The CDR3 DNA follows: TGTGCCAGCAGCACTAGGAGGGAGACCCAGTACTTC.